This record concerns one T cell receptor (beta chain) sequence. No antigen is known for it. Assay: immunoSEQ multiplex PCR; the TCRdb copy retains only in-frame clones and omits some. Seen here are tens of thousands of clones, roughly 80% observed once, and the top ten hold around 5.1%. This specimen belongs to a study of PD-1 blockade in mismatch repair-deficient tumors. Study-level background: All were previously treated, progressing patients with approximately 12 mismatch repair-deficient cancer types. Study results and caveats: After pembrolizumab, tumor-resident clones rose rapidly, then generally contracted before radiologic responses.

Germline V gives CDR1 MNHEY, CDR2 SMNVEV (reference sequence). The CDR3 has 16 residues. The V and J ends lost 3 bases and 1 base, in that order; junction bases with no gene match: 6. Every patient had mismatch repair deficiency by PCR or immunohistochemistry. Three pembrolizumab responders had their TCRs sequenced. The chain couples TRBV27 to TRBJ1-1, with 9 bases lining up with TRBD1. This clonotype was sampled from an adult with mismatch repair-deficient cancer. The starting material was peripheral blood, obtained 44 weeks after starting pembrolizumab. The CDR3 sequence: CASSFGTGRGNTEAFF. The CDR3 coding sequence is TGTGCCAGCAGTTTTGGGACAGGGAGGGGGAACACTGAAGCTTTCTTT.